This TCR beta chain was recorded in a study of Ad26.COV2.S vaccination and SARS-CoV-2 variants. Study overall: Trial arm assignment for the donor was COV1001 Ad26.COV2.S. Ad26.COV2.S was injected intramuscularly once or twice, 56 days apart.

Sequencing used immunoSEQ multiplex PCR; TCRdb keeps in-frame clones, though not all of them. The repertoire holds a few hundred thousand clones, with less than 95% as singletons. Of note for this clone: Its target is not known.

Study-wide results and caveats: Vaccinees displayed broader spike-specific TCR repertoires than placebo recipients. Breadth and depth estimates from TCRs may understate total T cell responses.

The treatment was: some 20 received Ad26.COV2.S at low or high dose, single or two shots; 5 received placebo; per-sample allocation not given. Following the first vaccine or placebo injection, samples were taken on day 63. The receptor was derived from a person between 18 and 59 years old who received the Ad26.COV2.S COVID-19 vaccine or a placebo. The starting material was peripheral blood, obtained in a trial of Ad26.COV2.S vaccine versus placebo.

The CDR3, as DNA: TGTGCCAGCAGCCGTACTCCCGGATCTAGCACAGATACGCAGTATTTT. This translates into CASSRTPGSSTDTQYF. The J gene is TRBJ2-3, the V gene TRBV3-1 (or the pseudogene TRBV3-2), with D hard to call. V lost 4 bases and J lost 0, with 14 bases in between. The germline V gene has CDR1 LGHDT and CDR2 YNNKEL (reference sequence). The CDR3 has 16 amino acids.